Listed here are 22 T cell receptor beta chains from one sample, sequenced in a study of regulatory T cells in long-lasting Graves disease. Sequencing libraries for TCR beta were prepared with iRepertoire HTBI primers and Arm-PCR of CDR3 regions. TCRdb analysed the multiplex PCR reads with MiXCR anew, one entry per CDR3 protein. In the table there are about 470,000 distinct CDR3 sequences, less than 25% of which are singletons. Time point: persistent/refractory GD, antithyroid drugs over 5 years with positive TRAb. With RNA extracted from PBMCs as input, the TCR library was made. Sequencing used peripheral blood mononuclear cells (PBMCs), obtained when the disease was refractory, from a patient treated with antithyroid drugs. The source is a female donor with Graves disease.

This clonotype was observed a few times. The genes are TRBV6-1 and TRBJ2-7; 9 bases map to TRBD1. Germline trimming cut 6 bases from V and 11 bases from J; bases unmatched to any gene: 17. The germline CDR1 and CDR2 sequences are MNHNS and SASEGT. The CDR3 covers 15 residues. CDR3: CASSNPGQGRLREYF. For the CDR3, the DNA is TGTGCCAGCAGCAATCCGGGACAGGGCCGGTTAAGGGAGTACTTC.

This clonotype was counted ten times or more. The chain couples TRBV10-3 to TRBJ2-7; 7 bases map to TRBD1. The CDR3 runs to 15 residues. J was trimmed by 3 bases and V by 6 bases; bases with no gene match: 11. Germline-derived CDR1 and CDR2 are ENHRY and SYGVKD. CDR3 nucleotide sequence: TGTGCCATCAGAGCCGACAGGGCAGTCGGCTACGAGCAGTACTTC. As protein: CAIRADRAVGYEQYF.

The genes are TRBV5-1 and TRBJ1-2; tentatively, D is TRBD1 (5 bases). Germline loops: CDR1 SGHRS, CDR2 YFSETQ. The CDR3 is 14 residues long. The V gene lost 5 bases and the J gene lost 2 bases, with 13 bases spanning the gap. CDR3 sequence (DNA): TGCGCCAGCAGAATGACAGAATTAAACTATGGCTACACCTTC. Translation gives CASRMTELNYGYTF.

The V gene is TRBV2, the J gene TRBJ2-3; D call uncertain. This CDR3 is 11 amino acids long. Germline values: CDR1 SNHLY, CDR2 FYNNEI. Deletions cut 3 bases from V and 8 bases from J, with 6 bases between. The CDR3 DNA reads TGTGCCAGCAGTGAGATGCCTACGCAGTATTTT. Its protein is CASSEMPTQYF.

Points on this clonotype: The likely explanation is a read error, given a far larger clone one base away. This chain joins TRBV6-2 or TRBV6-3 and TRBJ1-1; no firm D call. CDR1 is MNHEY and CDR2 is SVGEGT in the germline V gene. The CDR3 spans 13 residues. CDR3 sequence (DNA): TGTGCCAGCAGTGAAGGACGGAACACTGAAGCTTCCTTT. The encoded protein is CASSEGRNTEASF.

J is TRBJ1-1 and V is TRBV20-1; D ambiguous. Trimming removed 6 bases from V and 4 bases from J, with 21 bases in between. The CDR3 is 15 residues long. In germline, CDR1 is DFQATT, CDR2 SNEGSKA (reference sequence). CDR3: CSAPGVEDLSTEAFF. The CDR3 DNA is TGCAGTGCCCCAGGCGTCGAAGATTTGTCCACTGAAGCTTTCTTT.

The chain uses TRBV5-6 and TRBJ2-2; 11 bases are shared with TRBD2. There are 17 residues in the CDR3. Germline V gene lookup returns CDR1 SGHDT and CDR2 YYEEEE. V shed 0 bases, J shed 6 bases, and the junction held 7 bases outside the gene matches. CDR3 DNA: TGTGCCAGCAGCTTGGGGCTAGCGGGAGGCCCCGCCGGGGAGCTGTTTTTT. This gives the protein CASSLGLAGGPAGELFF.

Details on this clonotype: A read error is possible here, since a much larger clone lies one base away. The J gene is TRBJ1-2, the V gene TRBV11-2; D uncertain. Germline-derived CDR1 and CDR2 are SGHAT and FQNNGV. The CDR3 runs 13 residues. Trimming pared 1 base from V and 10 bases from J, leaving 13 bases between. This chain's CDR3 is CASSLGSGLDYTF. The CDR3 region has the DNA TGTGCCAGCAGCTTAGGTTCAGGACTTGACTACACCTTC.

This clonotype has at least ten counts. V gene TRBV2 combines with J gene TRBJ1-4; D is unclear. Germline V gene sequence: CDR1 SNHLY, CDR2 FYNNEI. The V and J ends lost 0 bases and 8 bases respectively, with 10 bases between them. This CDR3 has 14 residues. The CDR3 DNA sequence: TGTGCCAGCAGTGAAGCGAGGCGGTCGGAAAAACTGTTTTTT. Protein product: CASSEARRSEKLFF.

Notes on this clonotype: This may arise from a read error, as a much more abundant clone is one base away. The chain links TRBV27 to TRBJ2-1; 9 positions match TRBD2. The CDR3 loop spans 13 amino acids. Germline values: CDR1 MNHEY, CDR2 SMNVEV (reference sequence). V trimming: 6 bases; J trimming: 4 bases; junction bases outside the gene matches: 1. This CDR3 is CASSLAGYNEQFF. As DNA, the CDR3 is TGTGCCAGCAGCCTAGCGGGATACAATGAGCAGTTCTTC.

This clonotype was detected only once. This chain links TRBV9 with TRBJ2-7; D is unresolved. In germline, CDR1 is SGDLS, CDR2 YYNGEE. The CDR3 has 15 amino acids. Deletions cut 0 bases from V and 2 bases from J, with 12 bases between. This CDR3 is CASSVGAGYTYEQYF. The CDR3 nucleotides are TGTGCCAGCAGCGTAGGAGCAGGATATACCTACGAGCAGTACTTC.

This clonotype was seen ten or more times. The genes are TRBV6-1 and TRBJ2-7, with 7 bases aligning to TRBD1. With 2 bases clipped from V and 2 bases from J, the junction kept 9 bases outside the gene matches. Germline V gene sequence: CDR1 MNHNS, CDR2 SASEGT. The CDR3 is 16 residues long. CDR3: CASSELDRALPYEQYV. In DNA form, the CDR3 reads TGTGCCAGCAGTGAACTCGACAGGGCCCTTCCCTACGAGCAGTACGTC.

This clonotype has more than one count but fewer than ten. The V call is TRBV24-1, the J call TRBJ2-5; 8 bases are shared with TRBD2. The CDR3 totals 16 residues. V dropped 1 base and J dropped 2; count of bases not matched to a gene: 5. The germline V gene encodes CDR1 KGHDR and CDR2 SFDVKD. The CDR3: CATSDLAASGQETQYF. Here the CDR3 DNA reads TGTGCCACCAGTGATTTAGCCGCTAGCGGGCAAGAGACCCAGTACTTC.

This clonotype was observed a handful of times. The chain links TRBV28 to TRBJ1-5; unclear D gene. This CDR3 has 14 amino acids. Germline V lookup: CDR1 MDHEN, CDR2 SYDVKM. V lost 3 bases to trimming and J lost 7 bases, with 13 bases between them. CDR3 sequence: CASSLGSQRQPQHF. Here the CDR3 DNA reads TGTGCCAGCAGTTTGGGTTCCCAGAGGCAGCCCCAGCATTTT. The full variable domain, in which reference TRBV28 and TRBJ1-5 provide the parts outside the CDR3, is DVKVTQSSRYLVKRTGEKVFLECVQDMDHENMFWYRQDPGLGLRLIYFSYDVKMKEKGDIPEGYSVSREKKERFSLILESASTNQTSMYLCASSLGSQRQPQHFGDGTRLSIL.

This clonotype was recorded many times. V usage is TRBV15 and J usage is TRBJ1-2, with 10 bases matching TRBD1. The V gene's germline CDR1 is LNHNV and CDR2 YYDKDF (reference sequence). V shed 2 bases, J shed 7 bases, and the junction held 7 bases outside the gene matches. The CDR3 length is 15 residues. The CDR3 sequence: CATSRLETGGFGYTF. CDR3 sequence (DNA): TGTGCCACCAGCAGACTTGAGACAGGGGGCTTTGGCTACACCTTC.

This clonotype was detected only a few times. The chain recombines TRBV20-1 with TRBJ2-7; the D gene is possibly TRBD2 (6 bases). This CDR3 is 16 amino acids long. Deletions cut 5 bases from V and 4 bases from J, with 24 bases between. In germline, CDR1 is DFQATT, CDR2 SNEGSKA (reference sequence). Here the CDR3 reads CSAPLWGRRDIYEQYF. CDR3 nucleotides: TGCAGTGCTCCCCTCTGGGGTAGGCGGGATATATACGAGCAGTACTTC.

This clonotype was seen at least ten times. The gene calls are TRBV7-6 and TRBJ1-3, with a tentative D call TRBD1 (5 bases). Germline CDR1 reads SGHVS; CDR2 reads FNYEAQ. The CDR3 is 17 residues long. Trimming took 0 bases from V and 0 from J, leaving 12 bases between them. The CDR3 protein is CASSLAHGADSGNTIYF. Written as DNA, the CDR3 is TGTGCCAGCAGCTTAGCGCACGGGGCAGACTCTGGAAACACCATATATTTT.

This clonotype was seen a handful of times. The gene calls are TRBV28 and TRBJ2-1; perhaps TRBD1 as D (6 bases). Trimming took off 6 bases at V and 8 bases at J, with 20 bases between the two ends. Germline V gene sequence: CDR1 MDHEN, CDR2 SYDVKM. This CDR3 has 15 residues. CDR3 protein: CASRLAGGMGDEQFF. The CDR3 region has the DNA TGTGCCAGCAGACTCGCTGGGGGCATGGGGGATGAGCAGTTCTTC.

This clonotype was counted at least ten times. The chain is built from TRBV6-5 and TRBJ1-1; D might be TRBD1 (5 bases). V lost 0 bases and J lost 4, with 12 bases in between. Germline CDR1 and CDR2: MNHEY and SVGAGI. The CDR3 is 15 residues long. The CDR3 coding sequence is TGTGCCAGCAGTTACTCGGAGACAGCAGTCACTGAAGCTTTCTTT. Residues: CASSYSETAVTEAFF.

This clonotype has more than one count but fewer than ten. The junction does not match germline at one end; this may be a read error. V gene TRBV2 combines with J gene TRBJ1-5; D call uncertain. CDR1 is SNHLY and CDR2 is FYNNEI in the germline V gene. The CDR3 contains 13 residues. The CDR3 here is CACSVLDWGPQHF. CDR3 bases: TGTGCCTGCAGCGTACTTGATTGGGGGCCCCAGCATTTT.

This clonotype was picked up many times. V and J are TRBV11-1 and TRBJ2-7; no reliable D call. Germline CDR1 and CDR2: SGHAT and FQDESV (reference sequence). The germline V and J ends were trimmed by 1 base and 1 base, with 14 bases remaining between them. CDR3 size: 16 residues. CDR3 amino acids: CASSLDRRIPSYEQYF. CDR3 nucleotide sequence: TGTGCCAGCAGCTTAGATCGACGGATCCCTTCCTACGAGCAGTACTTC.

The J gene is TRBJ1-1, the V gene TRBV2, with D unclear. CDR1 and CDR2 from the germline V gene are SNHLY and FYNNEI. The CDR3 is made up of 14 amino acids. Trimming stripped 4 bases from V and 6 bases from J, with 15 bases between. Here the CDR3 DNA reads TGTGCCAGCAGTGCTAAAGGTGGAAGGCCTGAAGCTTTCTTT. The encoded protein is CASSAKGGRPEAFF.